Shown below are 6 T cell receptor beta chains from a single sample sequenced in a study of blood T cell repertoires in COVID-19. Measured with immunoSEQ multiplex PCR; TCRdb has only the in-frame clones, and not every one. The profile shows some 70,000 clones, 70% to 90% of them singletons. The sequencing input was peripheral blood. Every receptor here comes from a man in his fifties or sixties with active COVID-19.

This clone was detected once. This chain links TRBV5-1 with TRBJ2-1; TRBD2 matches at 11 bases. V was clipped by 2 bases and J by 4 bases; unmatched bases: 5. CDR3 length: 16 amino acids. Germline CDR1 and CDR2: SGHRS and YFSETQ. The CDR3 loop is CASSFTGTSGYNEQFF. The CDR3, as DNA: TGCGCCAGCAGCTTCACCGGGACTAGCGGATACAATGAGCAGTTCTTC.

This chain joins TRBV5-1 and TRBJ2-3; 8 nucleotides agree with TRBD1. This CDR3 comprises 16 residues. Germline CDR1 and CDR2: SGHRS and YFSETQ. J was trimmed by 1 base and V by 7 bases; bases with no gene match: 11. Here the CDR3 reads CASRDPGGGGTDTQYF. The CDR3 nucleotides are TGCGCCAGCCGGGATCCAGGGGGCGGGGGCACAGATACGCAGTATTTT.

The V call is TRBV7-9, the J call TRBJ1-3; D is ambiguous. V lost 5 bases and J 0 bases, leaving 8 bases between the germline ends. There are 14 residues in the CDR3. Germline V CDR1 and CDR2: SEHNR, FQNEAQ (reference sequence). CDR3 protein: CASSETSSGNTIYF. Here the CDR3 DNA reads TGTGCCAGCAGCGAAACAAGCTCTGGAAACACCATATATTTT.

The chain links TRBV6-1 to TRBJ2-7; no clear D. V lost 0 bases and J 4 bases, leaving 7 bases between the germline ends. The germline V gene encodes CDR1 MNHNS and CDR2 SASEGT. This CDR3 has 13 residues. CDR3 protein: CASSEAAVYEQYV. CDR3 sequence (DNA): TGTGCCAGCAGTGAAGCCGCGGTTTACGAGCAGTACGTC.

The genes are TRBV5-4 and TRBJ2-7; 7 nucleotides align to TRBD1. This CDR3 comprises 15 residues. CDR1 and CDR2 from the germline V gene are SGHNT and YYREEE (reference sequence). V lost 4 bases, J lost 2 bases, and 9 bases stayed unmatched. This chain's CDR3 is CASSRGTEPPYEQYF. CDR3 nucleotides: TGTGCCAGCAGCAGAGGGACAGAACCTCCCTACGAGCAGTACTTC. The full variable domain, its missing parts supplied by reference TRBV5-4 and TRBJ2-7, is ETGVTQSPTHLIKTRGQQVTLRCSSQSGHNTVSWYQQALGQGPQFIFQYYREEENGRGNFPPRFSGLQFPNYSSELNVNALELDDSALYLCASSRGTEPPYEQYFGPGTRLTVT.

V is TRBV6-6 and J is TRBJ1-6; D gene unclear. V lost 2 bases and J lost 6, with 14 bases in between. The CDR3 loop spans 16 amino acids. From germline, CDR1 is MNHNY and CDR2 SVGAGI (reference sequence). CDR3 DNA: TGTGCCAGCAGTTACCCGACCGAGCGGCCTAATTCACCCCTCCACTTT. Its protein product is CASSYPTERPNSPLHF.